This TCR beta chain was sequenced during a study of identical twins. Study-level findings and limits: Low generation probability was overrepresented in out-of-frame alpha sequences shared by twins. High-abundance cord blood beta clonotypes had fewer insertions; memory repertoires showed none.

Through template switching, a universal primer site was introduced, and the cDNA contained unique molecular identifiers. TCRdb ran MiXCR on the 5' RACE reads and lists one entry per CDR3 protein. This sample carries about 100,000 distinct CDR3 sequences, just under 6% of them seen once, and the ten largest clones take more than 10%. The CDR3 is 16 amino acids. The germline CDR1 and CDR2 sequences are MNHEY and SMNVEV (reference sequence). V dropped 4 bases and J dropped 2; count of bases not matched to a gene: 5. The sample holds many counts of this clonotype. Its antigen is not identified. The chain links TRBV27 to TRBJ2-1; 10 bases agree with TRBD2. The sample taken for sequencing was memory T cells sorted from blood. The sequence was collected from a woman in her 50s in good health. The CDR3 region is CASSSIAGGTYNEQFF. CDR3 DNA: TGTGCCAGCAGTTCGATAGCGGGAGGAACCTACAATGAGCAGTTCTTC.